The rows below give T cell receptor beta chains drawn from one sample of a study of blood T cell repertoires in COVID-19. The protocol was immunoSEQ multiplex PCR, while the TCRdb copy is restricted to in-frame clones and leaves out a portion. The sample holds about 95,000 clones, roughly 89% seen once. The sample comprised peripheral blood. The receptors derive from a man aged 55 to 70 with COVID-19, enrolled during active disease. CDR3s include the opening cysteine and the closing phenylalanine or tryptophan. The order of the fields is V gene, clone size, J gene, D gene, CDR3 DNA, CDR3 protein. The D gene is left open where the match is weak. For some rows the clone size is stated as once, few or many, or as a class when expanded; others skip it.

TRBV9	-	TRBJ2-2	-	TGTGCCAGCAGCGTAGACAGTCTGAACACCGGGGAGCTGTTTTTT	CASSVDSLNTGELFF
TRBV30	-	TRBJ2-1	TRBD1	TGTGCCTGGAGTAAACCGGGACAGGGGGCGTATGAGCAGTTCTTC	CAWSKPGQGAYEQFF
TRBV19	-	TRBJ1-4	TRBD1	TGTGCCAGTAGTATGATCCAGGGGGAAGAAAAACTGTTTTTT	CASSMIQGEEKLFF
TRBV3-1/TRBV3-2	-	TRBJ2-3	TRBD2	TGTGCCAGCAGCCAAACTAGCGGGAGGACAGATACGCAGTATTTT	CASSQTSGRTDTQYF
TRBV9	-	TRBJ2-7	TRBD1	TGTGCCAGCAGCGTAGAGGAAACAGGGGCCTACGAGCAGTACTTC	CASSVEETGAYEQYF
TRBV18	-	TRBJ2-1	TRBD2	TGTGCCAGCTCACCAGGGACTAGGGGAGGCGAGCAGTTCTTC	CASSPGTRGGEQFF
TRBV29-1	few	TRBJ2-7	TRBD1	TGCAGCGTTCGGGACAGGGGGACCTACGAGCAGTACTTC	CSVRDRGTYEQYF
TRBV4-1	few	TRBJ2-7	-	TGCGCCAGCAGCCAAGTGGGGGGGGCGACCTACGAGCAGTACTTC	CASSQVGGATYEQYF
TRBV4-3	-	TRBJ1-2	-	TGCGCCAGCAGCCAAGGTTTTGGCAGAAGCTATGGCTACACCTTC	CASSQGFGRSYGYTF
TRBV18	once	TRBJ2-3	TRBD2	TGTGCCAGCTCATTCTCCCTAGCGGAAACTAGCACAGATACGCAGTATTTT	CASSFSLAETSTDTQYF
TRBV7-3	-	TRBJ1-1	TRBD1	TGTGCCAGCAGCCTAGGGACAGAGAACACTGAAGCTTTCTTT	CASSLGTENTEAFF
TRBV7-8	once	TRBJ1-1	TRBD1	TGTGCCAGCAGCTGGGGACAGCTTAACACTGAAGCTTTCTTT	CASSWGQLNTEAFF
TRBV30	-	TRBJ2-2	TRBD1	TGTGCCTGGAGTAGGGGGACAGGGGACACCGGGGAGCTGTTTTTT	CAWSRGTGDTGELFF
TRBV19	once	TRBJ1-1	-	TGTGCCAGTAGTCCATACAGGGAGACCATGAACACTGAAGCTTTCTTT	CASSPYRETMNTEAFF
TRBV6-4	-	TRBJ2-1	TRBD1	TGTGCCAGCAGCGCCCACAGGGGTAATGAGCAGTTCTTC	CASSAHRGNEQFF
TRBV4-2	-	TRBJ2-2	-	TGTGCCAGCAGCCAAATAGGCAGGGGTGGCACCGGGGAGCTGTTTTTT	CASSQIGRGGTGELFF
TRBV5-6	-	TRBJ1-6	-	TGTGCCAGCAGCTTGCGGGGTTCCTATAATTCACCCCTCCACTTT	CASSLRGSYNSPLHF
TRBV4-1	-	TRBJ2-3	TRBD2	TGCGCCAGCAGGAGACTAGCGGGTATAGATACGCAGTATTTT	CASRRLAGIDTQYF
TRBV30	-	TRBJ1-5	-	TGTGCCTGGAGTCGGGACAACAATCAGCCCCAGCATTTT	CAWSRDNNQPQHF
TRBV2	-	TRBJ1-4	TRBD1	TGTGCCAGCAGGCAGGGGGCGAAGGAAAAACTGTTTTTT	CASRQGAKEKLFF
TRBV5-5	once	TRBJ2-7	TRBD1	TGTGCCAGCAGCCTCGGACAGGGTAAATCCTACGAGCAGTACTTC	CASSLGQGKSYEQYF
TRBV6-5	-	TRBJ2-3	TRBD2	TGTGCCAGCACGCATAGCGGGACTAGCACAGATACGCAGTATTTT	CASTHSGTSTDTQYF
TRBV5-4	-	TRBJ2-3	-	TGTGCCAGCAGCTTGTCCGGACAAAGCGCAGATACGCAGTATTTT	CASSLSGQSADTQYF
TRBV12-3/TRBV12-4	-	TRBJ1-1	TRBD1	TGTGCCAGCAGTCCAGGGGGTGTCACTGAAGCTTTCTTT	CASSPGGVTEAFF